The 13 T cell receptor beta chains below were found in one sample sequenced in a study of memory CD4+ T cells and cytomegalovirus serostatus. The protocol was immunoSEQ multiplex PCR, while the TCRdb copy is restricted to in-frame clones and leaves out a portion. The repertoire holds roughly 60,000 clones, with roughly four fifths as singletons. The sort gate was single viable CD3+CD4+CD8-CD45RO+ cells for memory CD4+ T cells. Source material: memory CD4+ T cells from blood. The source is an adult in good health and CMV-seronegative.

The gene calls are TRBV7-9 and TRBJ1-2; TRBD1 matches 7 bases. J lost 8 bases, V lost 9 bases, and 9 bases had no gene match. Germline-derived CDR1 and CDR2 are SEHNR and FQNEAQ (reference sequence). The CDR3 is 12 residues long. This CDR3 is CASTGDGYGYTF. The DNA of the CDR3 is TGTGCCAGTACAGGGGATGGATACGGCTACACCTTC. The entire variable domain, with the rest obtained from reference TRBV7-9 and TRBJ1-2, is as follows: DTGVSQNPRHKITKRGQNVTFRCDPISEHNRLYWYRQTLGQGPEFLTYFQNEAQLEKSRLLSDRFSAERPKGSFSTLEIQRTEQGDSAMYLCASTGDGYGYTFGSGTRLTVV.

The rearrangement links TRBV5-1 to TRBJ2-5; 11 bases fit TRBD2. This CDR3 has 16 residues. V lost 4 bases to trimming and J lost 6 bases; unmatched junction nucleotides: 11. From germline, CDR1 is SGHRS and CDR2 YFSETQ. CDR3 sequence: CASSPDGSGGAKTQYF. CDR3 bases: TGCGCCAGCAGCCCAGATGGTAGCGGGGGGGCAAAGACCCAGTACTTC.

This clone was seen repeatedly, ten times or more. The CDR3, as DNA: TGTGCCAGCAGTTCCACCTGGACAGGGGGCCTTTCCAATAGCAATCAGCCCCAGCATTTT. Its protein product is CASSSTWTGGLSNSNQPQHF. The V gene is TRBV28, the J gene TRBJ1-5; the match to TRBD1 covers 11 bases. Germline trimming cut 4 bases from V and 0 bases from J; bases unmatched to any gene: 14. Germline CDR1 is MDHEN and CDR2 is SYDVKM. This CDR3 comprises 20 residues.

The chain employs TRBV29-1 and TRBJ2-7; 10 nucleotides match TRBD1. The CDR3 sequence is 14 residues long. Germline lookup yields CDR1 SQVTM and CDR2 ANQGSEA. V trimming: 5 bases; J trimming: 2 bases; junction bases outside the gene matches: 6. CDR3 sequence reads: CSVLRQGAAYEQYF. The DNA for the CDR3 is TGCAGCGTTCTGAGACAGGGGGCGGCCTACGAGCAGTACTTC.

The chain couples TRBV29-1 to TRBJ1-2; D call uncertain. CDR1 and CDR2 (germline): SQVTM, ANQGSEA. The CDR3 sequence is 10 residues long. Trimming left V 2 bases short and J 5 bases short, with 3 bases between. DNA of the CDR3: TGCAGCGTTGAACTGTATGGCTACACCTTC. This translates into CSVELYGYTF.

The rearrangement links TRBV27 to TRBJ2-7; the match to TRBD2 covers 9 bases. The CDR3 length is 16 residues. Per germline, CDR1 MNHEY and CDR2 SMNVEV (reference sequence). After removal of 2 bases from V and 4 bases from J, the junction contained 9 bases not matched to a gene. This CDR3 reads CASSLLGAGGRYEQYF. The CDR3 DNA reads TGTGCCAGCAGTTTACTTGGAGCGGGGGGTCGTTACGAGCAGTACTTC.

The V and J genes are TRBV30 and TRBJ1-1; a possible D gene is TRBD1 (5 bases). This CDR3 spans 15 amino acids. Trimming removed 0 bases from V and 6 bases from J, with 17 bases in between. Per the germline V gene, CDR1 is GTSNPN and CDR2 is SVGIG (reference sequence). The CDR3 protein is CAWSVRNTGRAEAFF. DNA of the CDR3: TGTGCCTGGAGTGTACGGAATACGGGGCGCGCTGAAGCTTTCTTT. The full variable domain, completed using reference TRBV30 and TRBJ1-1, is SQTIHQWPATLVQPVGSPLSLECTVEGTSNPNLYWYRQAAGRGLQLLFYSVGIGQISSEVPQNLSASRPQDRQFILSSKKLLLSDSGFYLCAWSVRNTGRAEAFFGQGTRLTVV.

V gene TRBV6-6 combines with J gene TRBJ2-3; 8 bases agree with TRBD2. Unmatched junction bases numbered 8, after V lost 2 bases and J lost 7 bases. Germline assignment: CDR1 MNHNY and CDR2 SVGAGI (reference sequence). The CDR3 has 15 residues. The CDR3 coding sequence is TGTGCCAGCAGTTACAGGCGGGGGGTGGGGAATACGCAGTATTTT. Protein: CASSYRRGVGNTQYF.

The J gene is TRBJ1-5, the V gene TRBV19; a possible D gene is TRBD1 (5 bases). This CDR3 region has 16 residues. Germline-derived CDR1 and CDR2 are LNHDA and SQIVND (reference sequence). Trimming stripped 1 base from V and 3 bases from J, with 13 bases between. Here the CDR3 DNA reads TGTGCCAGTAGTATAGGAGGACGACAGCTCAATCAGCCCCAGCATTTT. It codes for CASSIGGRQLNQPQHF.

V usage is TRBV11-3 and J usage is TRBJ1-1; D is uncertain. The CDR3 has 13 amino acids. V was cut by 3 bases and J by 5 bases, with 10 bases left in between. Germline V gene sequence: CDR1 SGHNT, CDR2 YENEEA. CDR3 in amino acids: CASSFNTGTEAFF. The DNA of the CDR3 is TGTGCCAGCAGCTTTAACACGGGGACTGAAGCTTTCTTT.

In this sample, this clone turned up once. The gene calls are TRBV18 and TRBJ2-7; 10 positions agree with TRBD2. The length of the CDR3 is 15 residues. V shed 2 bases and J 3 bases; nucleotides not matched to a gene: 4. Germline V gene sequence: CDR1 KGHSH, CDR2 LQKENI. The CDR3 loop reads CASSPGSSGGYEQYF. The CDR3, as DNA: TGTGCCAGCTCACCAGGCTCTAGCGGGGGCTACGAGCAGTACTTC.

In nucleotides, the CDR3 is TGTGCCAGCAGCTTTACAGCGGGATCCAATGAGCAGTTCTTC. Translating it yields CASSFTAGSNEQFF. The chain couples TRBV7-3 to TRBJ2-1, with 7 bases matching TRBD2. The CDR3 covers 14 residues. The junction had 5 bases not matched to a gene; V was cut back by 3 bases and J by 6 bases. Germline CDR1 and CDR2: SGHTA and FQGTGA.

This rearrangement joins TRBV11-2 to TRBJ2-3; unclear D gene. The CDR3 is 14 amino acids. In germline, CDR1 is SGHAT, CDR2 FQNNGV. V lost 5 bases and J 1 base, leaving 10 bases between the germline ends. Here the CDR3 DNA reads TGTGCCAGCAGCCACATGGTACGCACAGATACGCAGTATTTT. As protein: CASSHMVRTDTQYF.